Presented here are 6 T cell receptor beta chains from one specimen sequenced in a study of CD8 T cells in Susac syndrome. RNA amounts of roughly 0.45 to 1 ug underwent reverse transcription with random hexamers. MiXCR, applied by TCRdb to the immunoSEQ multiplex PCR reads, yields one record per CDR3 protein. This sample carries 150,000 to 190,000 distinct CDR3 sequences, around 95% of them seen once, and the ten largest clones take around 0.15%. Specimen: CD8+ T cells from PBMCs. These receptors were taken from a human donor with multiple sclerosis.

The chain has TRBV30 and TRBJ2-7, with 12 bases lining up with TRBD1. Germline CDR1 is GTSNPN and CDR2 is SVGIG (reference sequence). V was clipped by 1 base and J by 3 bases; unmatched bases: 4. This CDR3 contains 15 residues. CDR3 nucleotides: TGTGCCTGGAGTGGCCGGGACAGGGGGCTCTACGAGCAGTACTTC. Translating gives CAWSGRDRGLYEQYF.

J is TRBJ2-2 and V is TRBV3-1, with 12 bases fitting TRBD2. Losses at the gene ends were 1 base for V and 1 base for J; bases not matched to a gene: 1. Germline CDR1 and CDR2: LGHDT and YNNKEL (reference sequence). This CDR3 spans 17 amino acids. Here the CDR3 DNA reads TGTGCCAGCAGCCAAGTGGGACTAGCGGGGAACACCGGGGAGCTGTTTTTT. Protein product: CASSQVGLAGNTGELFF.

The V and J genes are TRBV2 and TRBJ2-2, with D hard to call. Germline CDR1 is SNHLY and CDR2 is FYNNEI. Between the trimmed V and J ends, which lost 7 bases and 4 bases, there was a span of 13 bases. The CDR3 runs 14 residues. The CDR3 sequence is CASNGRSVTGELFF. The DNA of the CDR3 is TGTGCCAGCAATGGACGGTCGGTCACCGGGGAGCTGTTTTTT.

This rearrangement joins TRBV7-6 to TRBJ1-2; D is uncertain. The V gene's germline CDR1 is SGHVS and CDR2 FNYEAQ. The germline V and J ends were trimmed by 4 bases and 6 bases, with 18 bases remaining between them. This CDR3 contains 15 residues. The CDR3 nucleotides are TGTGCCAGCAGCTGGACCGAGGAGGGAACGAATGGCTACACCTTC. Translating it yields CASSWTEEGTNGYTF. Full variable domain (remainder filled in from reference TRBV7-6 and TRBJ1-2): GAGVSQSPRYKVTKRGQDVALRCDPISGHVSLYWYRQALGQGPEFLTYFNYEAQQDKSGLPNDRFSAERPEGSISTLTIQRTEQRDSAMYRCASSWTEEGTNGYTFGSGTRLTVV.

The chain joins TRBV7-2 to TRBJ1-1, with 8 bases aligning to TRBD1. The CDR3 is made up of 14 amino acids. J lost 1 base, V lost 5 bases, and 3 bases had no gene match. The germline CDR1 and CDR2 sequences are SGHTA and FQGNSA. This CDR3 is CASSPTGANTEAFF. In DNA form, the CDR3 reads TGTGCCAGCAGCCCGACAGGGGCGAACACTGAAGCTTTCTTT.

V is TRBV2 and J is TRBJ2-7, with 7 bases aligning to TRBD1. Unmatched junction bases numbered 5, after V lost 4 bases and J lost 2 bases. The CDR3 is made up of 14 amino acids. Germline CDR1 and CDR2: SNHLY and FYNNEI. The CDR3 coding sequence is TGTGCCAGCAGTGGGGGACAGAGTACCTACGAGCAGTACTTC. This encodes CASSGGQSTYEQYF.